A selection of T cell receptor beta chains follows, all from one sample in a study of T cells in Graves' hyperthyroidism and ophthalmopathy. From the multiplex PCR reads, TCRdb called clonotypes with MiXCR, one entry per CDR3 protein. This table has hundreds of thousands of distinct CDR3 sequences, around 15% appearing once. Specimen: blood. All receptors come from a woman aged 35 to 49 with Graves' hyperthyroidism. Both conserved end residues are part of each CDR3. Fields, in order: J gene, D gene, clone size, V gene, CDR3 protein, CDR3 DNA. The D gene is left open where the match is weak. The listing skips clone size in some rows; elsewhere it reads once, few, many or a size class.

J gene: TRBJ2-5; D gene: .; clone size: many; V gene: TRBV28; CDR3 protein: CASSLSAGPETQYF; CDR3 DNA: TGTGCCAGCAGTTTATCAGCAGGGCCAGAGACCCAGTACTTC
J gene: TRBJ2-5; D gene: .; clone size: few; V gene: TRBV7-9; CDR3 protein: CASSSYSVETQYF; CDR3 DNA: TGTGCCAGCAGCTCCTATAGCGTAGAGACCCAGTACTTC
J gene: TRBJ2-5; D gene: TRBD1; clone size: .; V gene: TRBV9; CDR3 protein: CASSVGTGVQQETQYF; CDR3 DNA: TGTGCCAGCAGCGTAGGGACAGGGGTCCAACAAGAGACCCAGTACTTC
J gene: TRBJ1-5; D gene: TRBD1; clone size: .; V gene: TRBV7-9; CDR3 protein: CASSFYTGVGGQPQHF; CDR3 DNA: TGTGCCAGCAGCTTTTATACAGGGGTTGGTGGTCAGCCCCAGCATTTT
J gene: TRBJ1-1; D gene: .; clone size: few; V gene: TRBV20-1; CDR3 protein: CSARALGGKAFF; CDR3 DNA: TGCAGTGCTAGAGCCCTGGGTGGTAAAGCTTTCTTT
J gene: TRBJ2-5; D gene: TRBD2; clone size: once; V gene: TRBV20-1; CDR3 protein: CSARLAGTSGSSETQYF; CDR3 DNA: TGCAGTGCTAGGCTGGCCGGGACTAGCGGGAGTTCAGAGACCCAGTACTTC
J gene: TRBJ1-5; D gene: TRBD1; clone size: few; V gene: TRBV4-1; CDR3 protein: CASSQAQGAFQPQHF; CDR3 DNA: TGCGCCAGCAGCCAAGCACAGGGGGCTTTTCAGCCCCAGCATTTT
J gene: TRBJ2-1; D gene: TRBD2; clone size: many; V gene: TRBV5-1; CDR3 protein: CATRLAVNNEQFF; CDR3 DNA: TGCGCCACCAGACTAGCGGTTAACAATGAGCAGTTCTTC
J gene: TRBJ1-3; D gene: TRBD1; clone size: .; V gene: TRBV30; CDR3 protein: CAWSRDSSGNTIYF; CDR3 DNA: TGTGCCTGGAGTCGGGACAGCTCTGGAAACACCATATATTTT
J gene: TRBJ2-2; D gene: .; clone size: many; V gene: TRBV28; CDR3 protein: CASGVEFGYTGELFF; CDR3 DNA: TGTGCCAGCGGGGTCGAGTTTGGATACACCGGGGAGCTGTTTTTT
J gene: TRBJ1-3; D gene: .; clone size: .; V gene: TRBV29-1; CDR3 protein: CSGGAGNTIYF; CDR3 DNA: TGCAGCGGGGGGGCTGGAAACACCATATATTTT
J gene: TRBJ2-7; D gene: TRBD2; clone size: once; V gene: TRBV15; CDR3 protein: CATSRLGLAGGYYEQYF; CDR3 DNA: TGTGCCACCAGCAGATTAGGACTAGCGGGAGGCTACTACGAGCAGTACTTC
J gene: TRBJ2-3; D gene: TRBD2; clone size: .; V gene: TRBV12-3/TRBV12-4; CDR3 protein: CASSSVISGRRDTQYF; CDR3 DNA: TGTGCCAGCAGTTCAGTAATTAGCGGGAGGAGGGATACGCAGTATTTT
J gene: TRBJ1-5; D gene: .; clone size: many; V gene: TRBV28; CDR3 protein: CASSPRLGDSNQPQHF; CDR3 DNA: TGTGCCAGCAGCCCCCGGTTAGGAGATAGCAATCAGCCCCAGCATTTT
J gene: TRBJ2-3; D gene: .; clone size: many; V gene: TRBV24-1; CDR3 protein: CATSDKGAANTDTQYF; CDR3 DNA: TGTGCCACCAGTGATAAAGGGGCAGCGAACACAGATACGCAGTATTTT
J gene: TRBJ1-4; D gene: TRBD1; clone size: many; V gene: TRBV11-2; CDR3 protein: CASSFPTGLAVTTNEKLFF; CDR3 DNA: TGTGCCAGCAGCTTCCCGACAGGGTTAGCTGTAACTACTAATGAAAAACTGTTTTTT
J gene: TRBJ2-1; D gene: .; clone size: many; V gene: TRBV28; CDR3 protein: CASRGWETSSYNEQFF; CDR3 DNA: TGTGCCAGCAGAGGTTGGGAGACCAGCTCCTACAATGAGCAGTTCTTC
J gene: TRBJ2-7; D gene: .; clone size: .; V gene: TRBV11-3; CDR3 protein: CASSSLPVDEQYF; CDR3 DNA: TGTGCCAGCAGCTCCCTCCCGGTAGACGAGCAGTACTTC
J gene: TRBJ1-4; D gene: .; clone size: few; V gene: TRBV7-9; CDR3 protein: CASSFKKSEKLFF; CDR3 DNA: TGTGCCAGCAGCTTTAAAAAAAGCGAAAAACTGTTTTTT
J gene: TRBJ1-3; D gene: .; clone size: .; V gene: TRBV25-1; CDR3 protein: CASSDPLVGNTIYF; CDR3 DNA: TGTGCCAGCAGTGATCCCCTGGTGGGAAACACCATATATTTT
J gene: TRBJ1-3; D gene: .; clone size: many; V gene: TRBV12-3/TRBV12-4; CDR3 protein: CASSLGLISGNTIYF; CDR3 DNA: TGTGCCAGCAGTTTAGGGCTTATCTCTGGAAACACCATATATTTT
J gene: TRBJ2-7; D gene: TRBD1; clone size: .; V gene: TRBV19; CDR3 protein: CASSPRDRPFREQYF; CDR3 DNA: TGTGCCAGTAGCCCACGGGACAGGCCATTTCGGGAGCAGTACTTC
J gene: TRBJ1-5; D gene: .; clone size: many; V gene: TRBV2; CDR3 protein: CASSVNQPQHF; CDR3 DNA: TGTGCCAGCAGTGTAAATCAGCCCCAGCATTTT
J gene: TRBJ2-5; D gene: .; clone size: few; V gene: TRBV6-1; CDR3 protein: CASRLTQGSQYF; CDR3 DNA: TGTGCCAGCAGGTTAACCCAGGGGTCCCAGTACTTC
J gene: TRBJ2-7; D gene: TRBD2; clone size: many; V gene: TRBV18; CDR3 protein: CASSPPPGGDEQYF; CDR3 DNA: TGTGCCAGCTCACCACCACCTGGGGGGGACGAGCAGTACTTC
J gene: TRBJ1-4; D gene: TRBD1; clone size: many; V gene: TRBV28; CDR3 protein: CASRPTGALSVELFF; CDR3 DNA: TGTGCCAGCAGGCCTACAGGGGCCCTTTCAGTTGAACTGTTTTTT
J gene: TRBJ2-5; D gene: TRBD2; clone size: many; V gene: TRBV20-1; CDR3 protein: CSARSSGSSETQYF; CDR3 DNA: TGCAGTGCTAGATCTAGCGGGAGTTCAGAGACCCAGTACTTC
J gene: TRBJ1-1; D gene: .; clone size: many; V gene: TRBV5-6; CDR3 protein: CASSLQVGDTEAFF; CDR3 DNA: TGTGCCAGCAGCTTACAGGTGGGGGACACTGAAGCTTTCTTT
J gene: TRBJ2-1; D gene: .; clone size: many; V gene: TRBV27; CDR3 protein: CATGGFPYNEQFF; CDR3 DNA: TGTGCCACTGGGGGATTCCCCTACAATGAGCAGTTCTTC
J gene: TRBJ2-7; D gene: TRBD1; clone size: .; V gene: TRBV9; CDR3 protein: CASSARPTGTGSYEQYF; CDR3 DNA: TGTGCCAGCAGCGCCAGACCGACAGGGACAGGATCCTACGAGCAGTACTTC
J gene: TRBJ2-5; D gene: TRBD2; clone size: many; V gene: TRBV10-2; CDR3 protein: CASGVAGEYQETQYF; CDR3 DNA: TGCGCCAGCGGTGTAGCGGGAGAGTACCAAGAGACCCAGTACTTC
J gene: TRBJ1-1; D gene: .; clone size: many; V gene: TRBV5-1; CDR3 protein: CASSPVSKVNTEAFF; CDR3 DNA: TGCGCCAGCAGCCCCGTCTCTAAGGTCAACACTGAAGCTTTCTTT
J gene: TRBJ2-4; D gene: .; clone size: few; V gene: TRBV27; CDR3 protein: CASSLFDIQYF; CDR3 DNA: TGTGCCAGCAGTTTATTTGACATTCAGTACTTC
J gene: TRBJ1-2; D gene: .; clone size: many; V gene: TRBV2; CDR3 protein: CASSVDSENYGYTF; CDR3 DNA: TGTGCCAGCAGTGTGGACAGCGAAAACTATGGCTACACCTTC
J gene: TRBJ2-6; D gene: .; clone size: few; V gene: TRBV19; CDR3 protein: CASLEGSAGANVLTF; CDR3 DNA: TGTGCCAGTTTGGAGGGGAGTGCTGGGGCCAACGTCCTGACTTTC
J gene: TRBJ2-7; D gene: .; clone size: few; V gene: TRBV9; CDR3 protein: CASSATGFHSEQYF; CDR3 DNA: TGTGCCAGCAGCGCGACCGGGTTTCATTCCGAGCAGTACTTC
J gene: TRBJ2-3; D gene: .; clone size: many; V gene: TRBV27; CDR3 protein: CASNSGLSTDTQYF; CDR3 DNA: TGTGCCAGCAACTCGGGCCTCAGCACAGATACGCAGTATTTT
J gene: TRBJ2-7; D gene: TRBD1; clone size: .; V gene: TRBV5-1; CDR3 protein: CASSREVTGSNEQYF; CDR3 DNA: TGCGCCAGCAGCAGGGAAGTGACAGGGAGTAACGAGCAGTACTTC
J gene: TRBJ1-2; D gene: .; clone size: many; V gene: TRBV6-1; CDR3 protein: CASSEIVTGKGYTF; CDR3 DNA: TGTGCCAGCAGTGAAATCGTTACAGGGAAGGGCTACACCTTC
J gene: TRBJ2-3; D gene: .; clone size: few; V gene: TRBV2; CDR3 protein: CASSELRQGDTQYF; CDR3 DNA: TGTGCCAGCAGTGAATTGCGTCAAGGAGATACGCAGTATTTT
J gene: TRBJ2-7; D gene: TRBD1; clone size: many; V gene: TRBV24-1; CDR3 protein: CATSDPRVGTGGNGTGQYF; CDR3 DNA: TGTGCCACCAGTGATCCCCGAGTCGGGACAGGGGGCAATGGGACCGGGCAGTACTTC
J gene: TRBJ1-3; D gene: TRBD1; clone size: .; V gene: TRBV28; CDR3 protein: CATGTVSGNTIYF; CDR3 DNA: TGTGCCACCGGGACAGTCTCTGGAAACACCATATATTTT
J gene: TRBJ2-7; D gene: TRBD1; clone size: many; V gene: TRBV7-2; CDR3 protein: CASSFFDRGQYEQYF; CDR3 DNA: TGTGCCAGCAGCTTCTTCGACAGGGGGCAATACGAGCAGTACTTC
J gene: TRBJ2-3; D gene: .; clone size: few; V gene: TRBV7-3; CDR3 protein: CASSLTSGGAAGYTDTQYF; CDR3 DNA: TGTGCCAGCAGCTTAACTTCAGGGGGGGCGGCGGGCTACACAGATACGCAGTATTTT
J gene: TRBJ1-2; D gene: TRBD1; clone size: many; V gene: TRBV6-1; CDR3 protein: CASRPGGGQGAFRDYGYTF; CDR3 DNA: TGTGCCAGCAGGCCTGGGGGGGGACAGGGGGCCTTCCGAGACTATGGCTACACCTTC
J gene: TRBJ1-1; D gene: TRBD1; clone size: many; V gene: TRBV28; CDR3 protein: CASSIPQGAVTEAFF; CDR3 DNA: TGTGCCAGCAGTATACCTCAGGGGGCGGTCACTGAAGCTTTCTTT
J gene: TRBJ1-1; D gene: .; clone size: few; V gene: TRBV29-1; CDR3 protein: CSAEENTEAFF; CDR3 DNA: TGCAGCGCGGAGGAAAACACTGAAGCTTTCTTT
J gene: TRBJ2-1; D gene: .; clone size: many; V gene: TRBV20-1; CDR3 protein: CSARVGVLAARYNEQFF; CDR3 DNA: TGCAGTGCTAGAGTGGGGGTCTTAGCCGCCCGATACAATGAGCAGTTCTTC
J gene: TRBJ1-1; D gene: TRBD1; clone size: many; V gene: TRBV30; CDR3 protein: CAWIFRGSEAFF; CDR3 DNA: TGTGCCTGGATTTTCAGGGGGTCTGAAGCTTTCTTT
J gene: TRBJ2-5; D gene: TRBD2; clone size: many; V gene: TRBV20-1; CDR3 protein: CSASSLAGTYQETQYF; CDR3 DNA: TGCAGTGCTAGTAGCCTAGCGGGGACGTACCAAGAGACCCAGTACTTC
J gene: TRBJ2-1; D gene: TRBD2; clone size: many; V gene: TRBV20-1; CDR3 protein: CSAGGLAGYNEQFF; CDR3 DNA: TGCAGTGCCGGAGGACTAGCGGGATACAATGAGCAGTTCTTC
J gene: TRBJ1-2; D gene: .; clone size: .; V gene: TRBV7-9; CDR3 protein: CASLRGEANYGYTF; CDR3 DNA: TGTGCCAGCCTACGTGGGGAGGCAAACTATGGCTACACCTTC
J gene: TRBJ2-7; D gene: TRBD2; clone size: many; V gene: TRBV20-1; CDR3 protein: CSAPLAGEFYEQYF; CDR3 DNA: TGCAGTGCACCTCTAGCGGGAGAATTCTACGAGCAGTACTTC
J gene: TRBJ2-1; D gene: TRBD2; clone size: few; V gene: TRBV4-1; CDR3 protein: CASSPPTGSGTYNEQFF; CDR3 DNA: TGCGCCAGCAGCCCGCCTACGGGTAGCGGGACCTACAATGAGCAGTTCTTC
J gene: TRBJ2-3; D gene: TRBD2; clone size: many; V gene: TRBV5-1; CDR3 protein: CASSPGLAGPGADTQYF; CDR3 DNA: TGCGCCAGCAGCCCGGGACTAGCGGGACCGGGGGCAGATACGCAGTATTTT
J gene: TRBJ2-7; D gene: .; clone size: many; V gene: TRBV20-1; CDR3 protein: CSAIRLDAYEQYF; CDR3 DNA: TGCAGTGCTATCCGACTAGACGCCTACGAGCAGTACTTC
J gene: TRBJ2-1; D gene: .; clone size: .; V gene: TRBV19; CDR3 protein: CASSINRAGGNEQFF; CDR3 DNA: TGTGCCAGTAGTATAAACAGGGCTGGTGGCAATGAGCAGTTCTTC
J gene: TRBJ1-2; D gene: .; clone size: .; V gene: TRBV9; CDR3 protein: CASSAEGRGYTF; CDR3 DNA: TGTGCCAGCAGTGCTGAGGGACGTGGCTACACCTTC
J gene: TRBJ2-3; D gene: .; clone size: many; V gene: TRBV28; CDR3 protein: CASSFSRSTDTQYF; CDR3 DNA: TGTGCCAGCAGTTTCTCCAGAAGCACAGATACGCAGTATTTT